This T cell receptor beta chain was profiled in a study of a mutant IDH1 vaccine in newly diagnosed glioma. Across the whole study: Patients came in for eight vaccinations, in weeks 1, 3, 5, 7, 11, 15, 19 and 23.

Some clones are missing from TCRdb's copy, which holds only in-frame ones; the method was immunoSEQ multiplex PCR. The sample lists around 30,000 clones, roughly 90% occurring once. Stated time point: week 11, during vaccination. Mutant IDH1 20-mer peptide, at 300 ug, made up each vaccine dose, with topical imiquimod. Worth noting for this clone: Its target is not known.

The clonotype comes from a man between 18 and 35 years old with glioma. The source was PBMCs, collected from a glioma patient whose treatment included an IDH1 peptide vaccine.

The CDR3 nucleotides are TGTGCCATCAGTCCCGGGACAGCAACAACTAATGAAAAACTGTTTTTT. It translates to CAISPGTATTNEKLFF. This rearrangement joins TRBV10-3 to TRBJ1-4; 7 nucleotides line up with TRBD1. This CDR3 contains 16 residues. Germline-derived CDR1 and CDR2 are ENHRY and SYGVKD. With 5 bases clipped from V and 0 bases from J, the junction kept 6 bases outside the gene matches.